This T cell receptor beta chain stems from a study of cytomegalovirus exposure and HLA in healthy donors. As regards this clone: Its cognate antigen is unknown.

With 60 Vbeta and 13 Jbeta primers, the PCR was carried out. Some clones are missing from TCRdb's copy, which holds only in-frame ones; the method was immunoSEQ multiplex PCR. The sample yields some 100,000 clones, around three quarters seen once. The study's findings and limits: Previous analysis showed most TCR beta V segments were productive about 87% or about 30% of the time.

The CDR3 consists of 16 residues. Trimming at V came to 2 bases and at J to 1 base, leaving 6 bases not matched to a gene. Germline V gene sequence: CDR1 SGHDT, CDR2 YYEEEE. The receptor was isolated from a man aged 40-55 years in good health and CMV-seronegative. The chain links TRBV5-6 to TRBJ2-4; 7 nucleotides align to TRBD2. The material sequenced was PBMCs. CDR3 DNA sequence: TGTGCCAGCAGCTTCGACGGGGGGTGGGCCAAAAACATTCAGTACTTC. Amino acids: CASSFDGGWAKNIQYF.